The 3 T cell receptor beta chains given below trace back to one sample, sequenced in a study of blood T cell repertoires in COVID-19. Libraries were prepared by immunoSEQ multiplex PCR; TCRdb keeps only in-frame clonotypes and omits some of them. The data contain about 100,000 clones, just over 70% of them singletons. Sequencing was carried out using peripheral blood. These receptors all stem from a woman in her forties with acute or convalescent COVID-19.

The chain employs TRBV28 and TRBJ2-7; 10 bases fit TRBD1. Germline V gene data show CDR1 as MDHEN and CDR2 as SYDVKM. Trimming at V came to 1 base and at J to 3 bases, leaving 3 bases not matched to a gene. The CDR3 sequence is 15 residues long. CDR3 loop: CASSLSGTGDYEQYF. The CDR3 region has the DNA TGTGCCAGCAGTTTATCCGGGACAGGGGACTACGAGCAGTACTTC. The full variable domain, its missing parts supplied by reference TRBV28 and TRBJ2-7, is DVKVTQSSRYLVKRTGEKVFLECVQDMDHENMFWYRQDPGLGLRLIYFSYDVKMKEKGDIPEGYSVSREKKERFSLILESASTNQTSMYLCASSLSGTGDYEQYFGPGTRLTVT.

This clone was picked up a small number of times. The chain couples TRBV6-2 or TRBV6-3 to TRBJ2-5; TRBD2 matches at 11 bases. Germline lookup yields CDR1 MNHEY and CDR2 SVGEGT. The V gene end was trimmed by 2 bases and the J gene end by 5 bases; junction bases not matched to a gene: 10. This CDR3 is built from 17 residues. This CDR3 is CASSYGASGGFTETQYF. CDR3 nucleotide sequence: TGTGCCAGCAGTTACGGGGCTAGCGGGGGGTTTACGGAGACCCAGTACTTC.

This clone was seen once. V gene TRBV5-1 combines with J gene TRBJ2-3; a possible D gene is TRBD1 (5 bases). Germline V gene sequence: CDR1 SGHRS, CDR2 YFSETQ. The CDR3 extends over 14 amino acids. Trimming stripped 4 bases from V and 2 bases from J, with 11 bases between. The CDR3: CASSRGMDTDTQYF. The CDR3 DNA is TGCGCCAGCAGCAGGGGTATGGACACAGATACGCAGTATTTT.